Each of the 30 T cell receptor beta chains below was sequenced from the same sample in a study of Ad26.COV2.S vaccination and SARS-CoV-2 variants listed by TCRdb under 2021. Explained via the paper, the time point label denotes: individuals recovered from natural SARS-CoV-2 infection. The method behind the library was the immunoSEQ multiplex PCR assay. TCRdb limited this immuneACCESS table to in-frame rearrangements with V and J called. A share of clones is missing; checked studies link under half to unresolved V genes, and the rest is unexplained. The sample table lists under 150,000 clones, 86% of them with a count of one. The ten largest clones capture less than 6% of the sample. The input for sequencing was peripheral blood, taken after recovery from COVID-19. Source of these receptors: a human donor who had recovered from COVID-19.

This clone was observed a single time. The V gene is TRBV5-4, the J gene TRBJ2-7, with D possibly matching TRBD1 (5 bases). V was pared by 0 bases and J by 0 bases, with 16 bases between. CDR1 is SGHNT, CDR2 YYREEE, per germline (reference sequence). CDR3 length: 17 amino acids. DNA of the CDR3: TGTGCCAGCAGCTTGGGGAATGGGCAGGGATTCTCCTACGAGCAGTACTTC. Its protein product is CASSLGNGQGFSYEQYF.

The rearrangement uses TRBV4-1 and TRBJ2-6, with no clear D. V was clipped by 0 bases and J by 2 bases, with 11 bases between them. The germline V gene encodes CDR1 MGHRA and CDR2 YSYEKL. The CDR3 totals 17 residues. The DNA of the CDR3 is TGCGCCAGCAGCCAAGAAGTACGGGTGGCTGGGGCCAACGTCCTGACTTTC. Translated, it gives CASSQEVRVAGANVLTF.

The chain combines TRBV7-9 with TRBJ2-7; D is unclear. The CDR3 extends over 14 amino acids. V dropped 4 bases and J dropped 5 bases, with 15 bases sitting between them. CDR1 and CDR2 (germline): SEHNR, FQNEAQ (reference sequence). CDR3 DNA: TGTGCCAGCAGCTCCCCGACCCATCGGGACGAGCAGTACTTC. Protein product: CASSSPTHRDEQYF.

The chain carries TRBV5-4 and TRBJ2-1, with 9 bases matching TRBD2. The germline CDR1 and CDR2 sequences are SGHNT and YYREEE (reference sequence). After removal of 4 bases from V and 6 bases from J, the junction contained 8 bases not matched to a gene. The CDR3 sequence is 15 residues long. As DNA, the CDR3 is TGTGCCAGCAGCGGGCGGGGGGGGATAGGCAATGAGCAGTTCTTC. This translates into CASSGRGGIGNEQFF.

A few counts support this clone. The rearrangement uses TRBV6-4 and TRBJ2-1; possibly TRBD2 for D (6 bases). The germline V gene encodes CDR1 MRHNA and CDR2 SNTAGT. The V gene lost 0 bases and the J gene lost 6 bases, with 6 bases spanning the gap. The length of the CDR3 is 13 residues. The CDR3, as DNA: TGTGCCAGCAGTGACTCGACTAGCAATGAGCAGTTCTTC. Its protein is CASSDSTSNEQFF.

CDR3 residues: CASSPGLATEQFF. CDR3 coding DNA: TGTGCCAGCAGCCCGGGACTAGCGACCGAGCAGTTCTTC. The chain uses TRBV3-1 (or the pseudogene TRBV3-2) and TRBJ2-1; 10 positions match TRBD2. V lost 4 bases to trimming and J lost 10 bases; unmatched junction nucleotides: 4. Germline V CDR1 and CDR2: LGHDT, YNNKEL (reference sequence). The length of the CDR3 is 13 residues.

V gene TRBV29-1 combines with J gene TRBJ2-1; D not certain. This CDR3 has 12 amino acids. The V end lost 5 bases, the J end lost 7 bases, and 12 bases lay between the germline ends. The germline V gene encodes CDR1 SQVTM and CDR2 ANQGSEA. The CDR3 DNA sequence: TGCAGCGTTTCGTTCATTGGGAATGAGCAGTTCTTC. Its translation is CSVSFIGNEQFF.

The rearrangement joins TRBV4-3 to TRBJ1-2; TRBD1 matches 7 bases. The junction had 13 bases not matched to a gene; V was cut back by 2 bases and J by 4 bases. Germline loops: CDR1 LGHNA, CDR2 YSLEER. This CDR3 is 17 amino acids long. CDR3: CASSQRTGLEGPYGYTF. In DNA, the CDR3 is TGCGCCAGCAGCCAAAGGACAGGATTAGAGGGTCCCTATGGCTACACCTTC.

The DNA of the CDR3 is TGCAGCGTTCTGGAGGGTGGGGATGAAAAACTGTTTTTT. It encodes CSVLEGGDEKLFF. The V gene is TRBV29-1, the J gene TRBJ1-4; no reliable D call. V was cut by 5 bases and J by 6 bases, with 13 bases left in between. The germline V gene encodes CDR1 SQVTM and CDR2 ANQGSEA. The CDR3 totals 13 residues.

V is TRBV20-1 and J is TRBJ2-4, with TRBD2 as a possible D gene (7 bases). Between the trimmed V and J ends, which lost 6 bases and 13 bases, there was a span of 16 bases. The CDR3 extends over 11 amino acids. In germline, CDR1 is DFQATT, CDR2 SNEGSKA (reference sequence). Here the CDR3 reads CSARVGGAQYF. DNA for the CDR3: TGCAGTGCGAGGGTAGGGGGGGCCCAGTACTTC.

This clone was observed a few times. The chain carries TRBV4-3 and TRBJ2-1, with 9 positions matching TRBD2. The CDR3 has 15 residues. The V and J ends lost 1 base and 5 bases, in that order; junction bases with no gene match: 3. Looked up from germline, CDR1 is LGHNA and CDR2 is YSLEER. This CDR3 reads CASSQVAGANNEQFF. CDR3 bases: TGCGCCAGCAGCCAAGTAGCGGGGGCCAACAATGAGCAGTTCTTC.

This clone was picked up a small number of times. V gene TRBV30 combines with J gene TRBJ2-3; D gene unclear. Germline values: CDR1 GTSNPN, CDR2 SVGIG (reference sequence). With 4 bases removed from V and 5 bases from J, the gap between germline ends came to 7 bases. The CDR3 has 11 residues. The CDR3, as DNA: TGTGCCTGGAAGAGTGAAGATACGCAGTATTTT. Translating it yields CAWKSEDTQYF.

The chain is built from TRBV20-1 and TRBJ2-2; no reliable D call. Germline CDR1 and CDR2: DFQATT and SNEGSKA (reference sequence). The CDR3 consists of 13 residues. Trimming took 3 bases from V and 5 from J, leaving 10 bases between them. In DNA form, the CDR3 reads TGCAGTGCTAGTCCGCTGACTACCGGGGAGCTGTTTTTT. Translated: CSASPLTTGELFF.

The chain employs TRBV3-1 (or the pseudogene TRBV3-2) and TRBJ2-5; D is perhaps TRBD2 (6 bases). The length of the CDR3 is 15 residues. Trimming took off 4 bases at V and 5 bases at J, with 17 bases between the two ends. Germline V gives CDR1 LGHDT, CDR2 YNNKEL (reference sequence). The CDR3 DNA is TGTGCCAGCAGCCTACCTGGCGGGGTCCGGGAGACCCAGTACTTC. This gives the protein CASSLPGGVRETQYF.

CDR3 DNA: TGTGCCAGCTCTCCCCCACAGGGAGGGGTCTACGAGCAGTACTTC. This sequence encodes CASSPPQGGVYEQYF. V and J are TRBV18 and TRBJ2-7; D may be TRBD2 (7 bases). Germline lookup yields CDR1 KGHSH and CDR2 LQKENI. V lost 6 bases and J 3 bases, leaving 18 bases between the germline ends. This CDR3 comprises 15 residues.

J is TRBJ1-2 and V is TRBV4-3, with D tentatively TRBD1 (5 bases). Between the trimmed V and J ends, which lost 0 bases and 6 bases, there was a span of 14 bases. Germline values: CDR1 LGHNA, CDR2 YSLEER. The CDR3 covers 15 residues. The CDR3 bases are TGCGCCAGCAGCCAAGAACTCTATGTAGGGGATGGCTACACCTTC. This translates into CASSQELYVGDGYTF.

CDR3 region: CASSQGQIYTF. CDR3 in DNA: TGCGCCAGCAGCCAAGGGCAGATCTACACCTTC. The rearrangement joins TRBV4-3 to TRBJ1-2; the D is unclear. Trimming pared 1 base from V and 10 bases from J, leaving 7 bases between. The CDR3 contains 11 residues. Looked up from germline, CDR1 is LGHNA and CDR2 is YSLEER.

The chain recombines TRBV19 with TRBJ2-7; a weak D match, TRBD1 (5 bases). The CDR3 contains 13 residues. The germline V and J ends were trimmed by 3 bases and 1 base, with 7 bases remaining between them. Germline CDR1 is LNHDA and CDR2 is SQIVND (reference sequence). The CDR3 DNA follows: TGTGCCAGTAGTATGACAGCGTCCTACGAGCAGTACTTC. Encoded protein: CASSMTASYEQYF.

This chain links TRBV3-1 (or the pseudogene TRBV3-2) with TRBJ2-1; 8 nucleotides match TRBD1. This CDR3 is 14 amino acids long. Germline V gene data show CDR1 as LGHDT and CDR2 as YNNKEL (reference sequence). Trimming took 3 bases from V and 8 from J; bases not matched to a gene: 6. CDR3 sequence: CASSQRRQGHEQFF. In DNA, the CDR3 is TGTGCCAGCAGCCAGCGGAGACAGGGGCATGAGCAGTTCTTC.

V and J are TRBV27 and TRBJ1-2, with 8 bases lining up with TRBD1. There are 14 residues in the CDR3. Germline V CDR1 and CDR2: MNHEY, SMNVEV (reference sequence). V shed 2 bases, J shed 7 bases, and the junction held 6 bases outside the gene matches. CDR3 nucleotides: TGTGCCAGCAGTTTAGGAGGGACAGGAGGTGGCTACACCTTC. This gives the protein CASSLGGTGGGYTF.

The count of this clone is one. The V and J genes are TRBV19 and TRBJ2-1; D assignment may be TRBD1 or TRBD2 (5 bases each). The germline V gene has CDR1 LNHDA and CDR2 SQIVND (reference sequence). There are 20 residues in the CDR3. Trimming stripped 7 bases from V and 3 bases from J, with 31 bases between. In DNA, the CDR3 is TGTGCCAGTACAATAACCCCTCGGGGCCAGCGGCTAAGGGGCTACAATGAGCAGTTCTTC. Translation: CASTITPRGQRLRGYNEQFF.

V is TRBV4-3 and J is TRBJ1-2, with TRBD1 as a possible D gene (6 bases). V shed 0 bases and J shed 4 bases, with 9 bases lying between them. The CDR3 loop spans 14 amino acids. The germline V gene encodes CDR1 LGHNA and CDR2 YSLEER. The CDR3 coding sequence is TGCGCCAGCAGCCAAGATCTGGGGGCCTATGGCTACACCTTC. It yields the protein CASSQDLGAYGYTF.

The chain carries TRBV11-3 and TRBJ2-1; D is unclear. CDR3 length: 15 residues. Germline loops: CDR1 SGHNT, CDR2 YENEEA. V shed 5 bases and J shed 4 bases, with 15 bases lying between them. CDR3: CASSPADRTYNEQFF. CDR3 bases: TGTGCCAGCAGCCCCGCCGACCGCACATACAATGAGCAGTTCTTC. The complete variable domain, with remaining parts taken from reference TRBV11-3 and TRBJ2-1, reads EAGVVQSPRYKIIEKKQPVAFWCNPISGHNTLYWYLQNLGQGPELLIRYENEEAVDDSQLPKDRFSAERLKGVDSTLKIQPAELGDSAVYLCASSPADRTYNEQFFGPGTRLTVL.

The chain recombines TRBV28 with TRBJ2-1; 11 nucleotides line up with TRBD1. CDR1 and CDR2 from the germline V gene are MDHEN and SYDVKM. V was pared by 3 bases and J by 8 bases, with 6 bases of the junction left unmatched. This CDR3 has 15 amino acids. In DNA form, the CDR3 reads TGTGCCAGCAGTTTCGGACAGGGGGCACCGGATGAGCAGTTCTTC. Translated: CASSFGQGAPDEQFF.

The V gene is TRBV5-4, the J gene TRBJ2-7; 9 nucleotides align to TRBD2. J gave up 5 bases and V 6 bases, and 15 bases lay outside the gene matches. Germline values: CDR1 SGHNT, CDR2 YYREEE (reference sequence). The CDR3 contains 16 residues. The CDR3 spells CASTMGGSGGLHEQYF. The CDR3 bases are TGTGCCAGCACAATGGGAGGTAGCGGGGGCCTTCACGAGCAGTACTTC.

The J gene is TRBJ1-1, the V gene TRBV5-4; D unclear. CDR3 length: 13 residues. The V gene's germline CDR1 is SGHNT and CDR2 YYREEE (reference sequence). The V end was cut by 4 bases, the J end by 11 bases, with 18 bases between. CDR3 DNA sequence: TGTGCCAGCAGCCCTCCGGGAGAGGGAGCGGCTTTCTTT. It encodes CASSPPGEGAAFF. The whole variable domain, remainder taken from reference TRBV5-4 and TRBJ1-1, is ETGVTQSPTHLIKTRGQQVTLRCSSQSGHNTVSWYQQALGQGPQFIFQYYREEENGRGNFPPRFSGLQFPNYSSELNVNALELDDSALYLCASSPPGEGAAFFGQGTRLTVV.

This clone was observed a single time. The CDR3 region has the DNA TGCGCCAGCAGCTTGCAGACTAGATACACAGATACGCAGTATTTT. It codes for CASSLQTRYTDTQYF. The rearrangement uses TRBV5-1 and TRBJ2-3; D perhaps matches TRBD2 (6 bases). The CDR3 runs to 15 residues. CDR1 is SGHRS, CDR2 YFSETQ, per germline. V lost 1 base, J lost 2 bases, and 11 bases lay in between.

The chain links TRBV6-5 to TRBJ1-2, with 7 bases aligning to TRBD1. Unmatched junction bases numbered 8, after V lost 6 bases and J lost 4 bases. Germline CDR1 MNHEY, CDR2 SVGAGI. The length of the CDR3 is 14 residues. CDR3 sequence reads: CASSNPGDSYGYTF. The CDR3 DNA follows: TGTGCCAGCAGCAATCCGGGGGACAGCTATGGCTACACCTTC.

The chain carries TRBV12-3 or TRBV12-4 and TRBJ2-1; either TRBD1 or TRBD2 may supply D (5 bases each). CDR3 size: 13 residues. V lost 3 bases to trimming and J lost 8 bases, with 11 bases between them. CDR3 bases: TGTGCCAGCAGTTTTGAGGGGCCAGATGAGCAGTTCTTC. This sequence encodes CASSFEGPDEQFF.

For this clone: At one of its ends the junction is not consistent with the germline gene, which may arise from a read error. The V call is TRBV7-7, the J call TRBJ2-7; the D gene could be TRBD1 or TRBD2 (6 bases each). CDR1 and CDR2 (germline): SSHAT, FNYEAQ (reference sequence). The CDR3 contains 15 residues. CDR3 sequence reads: CASSLGAGQGHEQYF. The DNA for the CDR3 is TGTGCTAGCAGCTTAGGGGCGGGGCAGGGGCACGAGCAGTACTTC.